The source of this T cell receptor beta chain is a study of shared clonotypes between healthy human individuals. This clone appeared once. Antigen specificity is unknown. The junction had 10 bases not matched to a gene; V was cut back by 4 bases and J by 4 bases. CDR3 size: 17 residues. CDR1 and CDR2 from the germline V gene are SGHRS and YFSETQ. TCRdb's copy holds only in-frame clones and misses some; the assay was immunoSEQ multiplex PCR. Among millions of clones listed, roughly 92% were seen once. Findings and limits, study-wide: Memory subsets generally showed smaller estimated richness than naive subsets did. The naive CD4 repertoires of several donors were compared, and roughly 5% of clonotypes were shared.

The chain uses TRBV5-1 and TRBJ2-5; TRBD2 matches at 13 bases. This TCR derives from a man aged 18-30 years in good health. Sample: naive CD4+ T cells sorted from blood. Subset specified: CD45RA+ positively selected. CDR3 protein: CASSPGGLAGVVETQYF. The DNA for the CDR3 is TGCGCCAGCAGCCCGGGTGGACTAGCGGGAGTCGTAGAGACCCAGTACTTC.